Listed here are 31 T cell receptor beta chains from one sample, sequenced in a study of CD8 T cells in Susac syndrome. RNA was extracted with the RNeasy kit, and a quantity of about 0.45 to 1 ug was reverse transcribed using random hexamers. In TCRdb, the immunoSEQ multiplex PCR reads were re-called with MiXCR into one record per CDR3 protein. The sample has around 170,000 distinct CDR3 sequences, about 96% seen once. Sequencing was performed on CD4+ T cells from PBMCs. These receptors came from a human donor with Susac syndrome.

V is TRBV3-1 and J is TRBJ2-5; D ambiguous. Trimming removed 1 base at V and 5 bases at J, with 11 bases between. Germline assignment: CDR1 LGHDT and CDR2 YNNKEL (reference sequence). This CDR3 comprises 14 residues. The DNA for the CDR3 is TGTGCCAGCAGCCAAGTTGAGTTTCGGGAGACCCAGTACTTC. Residues: CASSQVEFRETQYF.

This rearrangement joins TRBV6-6 to TRBJ2-7; 7 nucleotides line up with TRBD1. CDR3 length: 12 amino acids. The germline V gene has CDR1 MNHNY and CDR2 SVGAGI (reference sequence). The CDR3 is CYRSDRVGEQYV. CDR3 DNA: TGCTACCGAAGCGACAGGGTCGGCGAGCAGTACGTC.

The chain employs TRBV3-1 and TRBJ1-2; D not certain. The germline V gene has CDR1 LGHDT and CDR2 YNNKEL (reference sequence). The germline V and J ends were trimmed by 1 base and 6 bases, with 9 bases remaining between them. The CDR3 sequence is 13 residues long. CDR3 protein: CASSQGETHGYTF. CDR3 nucleotides: TGTGCCAGCAGCCAAGGAGAGACGCATGGCTACACCTTC.

V is TRBV20-1 and J is TRBJ2-2; 8 nucleotides agree with TRBD2. Germline V CDR1 and CDR2: DFQATT, SNEGSKA (reference sequence). The CDR3 totals 16 residues. Trimming at V came to 0 bases and at J to 0 bases, leaving 3 bases not matched to a gene. CDR3 loop: CSARELAAANTGELFF. The DNA of the CDR3 is TGCAGTGCTAGAGAACTAGCGGCCGCGAACACCGGGGAGCTGTTTTTT.

This chain links TRBV29-1 with TRBJ2-3, with 9 positions matching TRBD2. This CDR3 region has 14 residues. The trim removed 6 bases at V and 2 bases at J, leaving 6 bases unmatched. From germline, CDR1 is SQVTM and CDR2 ANQGSEA. The CDR3 nucleotides are TGCAGCGTCCCCACTAGCGGGTTCACAGATACGCAGTATTTT. Protein: CSVPTSGFTDTQYF.

The J gene is TRBJ1-5, the V gene TRBV20-1; TRBD1 is a possible D gene (5 bases). V lost 0 bases to trimming and J lost 7 bases, with 19 bases between them. This CDR3 is built from 16 residues. Germline V gives CDR1 DFQATT, CDR2 SNEGSKA (reference sequence). CDR3 amino acids: CSARDRLGEGRQPQHF. The CDR3 nucleotides read TGCAGTGCTAGAGATCGATTAGGCGAGGGGAGACAGCCCCAGCATTTT.

This clonotype was seen a single time. J is TRBJ2-4 and V is TRBV9; TRBD1 matches 7 bases. V dropped 0 bases and J dropped 5; count of bases not matched to a gene: 2. The CDR3 is 14 amino acids. Germline V lookup: CDR1 SGDLS, CDR2 YYNGEE. CDR3 protein: CASSVEGTENIQYF. Here the CDR3 DNA reads TGTGCCAGCAGCGTAGAGGGGACAGAAAACATTCAGTACTTC.

The chain combines TRBV3-1 with TRBJ1-2; D gene uncertain. This CDR3 contains 13 residues. Trimming removed 3 bases at V and 6 bases at J, with 11 bases between. CDR1 is LGHDT and CDR2 is YNNKEL in the germline V gene (reference sequence). The CDR3 loop is CASSHPGGHGYTF. CDR3 DNA: TGTGCCAGCAGCCACCCAGGAGGCCATGGCTACACCTTC.

CDR3 sequence reads: CAWSTRQANTGELFF. The DNA of the CDR3 is TGTGCCTGGAGTACCCGACAAGCCAACACCGGGGAGCTGTTTTTT. The chain joins TRBV30 to TRBJ2-2; no definite D call. Germline V gives CDR1 GTSNPN, CDR2 SVGIG (reference sequence). Deletions cut 2 bases from V and 2 bases from J, with 12 bases between. The CDR3 extends over 15 amino acids.

This sequence joins TRBV14 and TRBJ2-7, with 13 bases fitting TRBD2. The V and J ends lost 5 bases and 7 bases, in that order; junction bases with no gene match: 11. Germline V lookup: CDR1 SGHDN, CDR2 FVKESK. The CDR3 loop spans 16 amino acids. The CDR3: CASSSRLAGGWDEQYF. CDR3 bases: TGTGCCAGCAGCTCGCGACTAGCGGGAGGTTGGGATGAGCAGTACTTC.

This rearrangement joins TRBV28 to TRBJ2-4; D perhaps matches TRBD2 (5 bases). Per the germline V gene, CDR1 is MDHEN and CDR2 is SYDVKM. The CDR3 totals 17 residues. V dropped 2 bases and J dropped 1 base, with 15 bases sitting between them. The CDR3 DNA reads TGTGCCAGCAGTTTAGTAGATCTCCGGAGGGCCAAAAACATTCAGTACTTC. Its protein product is CASSLVDLRRAKNIQYF.

This rearrangement joins TRBV18 to TRBJ2-5, with D unclear. CDR1 KGHSH and CDR2 LQKENI come from the germline V gene. CDR3 length: 14 amino acids. Trimming cost V 2 bases and J 5 bases, with 12 bases left between them. CDR3 nucleotides: TGTGCCAGCTCACCAAGGCACCCCGGGGAGACCCAGTACTTC. Amino acids: CASSPRHPGETQYF.

The chain joins TRBV9 to TRBJ2-1, with 10 bases matching TRBD2. CDR1 and CDR2 from the germline V gene are SGDLS and YYNGEE. The CDR3 has 15 residues. Trimming took 3 bases from V and 6 from J; bases not matched to a gene: 6. The CDR3 DNA reads TGTGCCAGCAGCGCAGCGGGAGGGCCCCTCAATGAGCAGTTCTTC. Translated: CASSAAGGPLNEQFF.

This clonotype turned up a few times. The rearrangement uses TRBV4-3 and TRBJ2-3; weak D call: TRBD2 (5 bases). Trimming took 3 bases from V and 10 from J, leaving 14 bases between them. The length of the CDR3 is 13 residues. Germline assignment: CDR1 LGHNA and CDR2 YSLEER. The CDR3 region is CASSQGRPGAQYF. Written as DNA, the CDR3 is TGCGCCAGCAGCCAGGGTCGGCCCGGGGCGCAGTATTTT.

The genes are TRBV30 and TRBJ2-7; no firm D call. Germline V lookup: CDR1 GTSNPN, CDR2 SVGIG (reference sequence). This CDR3 has 13 residues. The V gene lost 0 bases and the J gene lost 7 bases, with 13 bases spanning the gap. CDR3 nucleotide sequence: TGTGCCTGGAGTGTAACGGCGTTCGGGGAGCAGTACTTC. Protein product: CAWSVTAFGEQYF.

The chain couples TRBV4-1 to TRBJ1-2, with unresolved D. The V and J ends lost 1 base and 4 bases respectively, with 13 bases between them. Germline CDR1 reads MGHRA; CDR2 reads YSYEKL. The CDR3 spans 15 residues. The CDR3 nucleotides are TGCGCCAGCAGCCAAGCATTGACGGTCCGCTATGGCTACACCTTC. Residues: CASSQALTVRYGYTF.

The chain recombines TRBV7-8 with TRBJ2-3; TRBD2 agrees at 14 bases. From germline, CDR1 is SGHVS and CDR2 FQNEAQ. The CDR3 has 18 amino acids. V gave up 1 base and J gave up 6 bases; unmatched junction bases: 9. CDR3 region: CASSLGAGTSGGRDTQYF. In nucleotides, the CDR3 is TGTGCCAGCAGCTTAGGGGCCGGGACTAGCGGGGGACGCGATACGCAGTATTTT.

The chain combines TRBV18 with TRBJ2-1; TRBD2 matches 9 bases. J gave up 7 bases and V 0 bases, and 4 bases lay outside the gene matches. In germline, CDR1 is KGHSH, CDR2 LQKENI. The CDR3 contains 15 residues. Here the CDR3 DNA reads TGTGCCAGCTCACCACCTAGCGGGAGTGCGAATGAGCAGTTCTTC. It encodes CASSPPSGSANEQFF.

This chain connects TRBV6-5 to TRBJ2-7, with unresolved D. Germline lookup yields CDR1 MNHEY and CDR2 SVGAGI. Between the trimmed V and J ends, which lost 0 bases and 1 base, there was a span of 4 bases. The CDR3 is 13 amino acids. The CDR3 sequence: CASSYSGSYEQYF. The CDR3 DNA reads as TGTGCCAGCAGTTACTCCGGGTCCTACGAGCAGTACTTC.

This clonotype was counted between two and nine times. The chain joins TRBV30 to TRBJ2-5, with no clear D. With 0 bases removed from V and 5 bases from J, the gap between germline ends came to 4 bases. The CDR3 consists of 11 residues. Germline V gives CDR1 GTSNPN, CDR2 SVGIG (reference sequence). DNA for the CDR3: TGTGCCTGGAGTGTTGGGGAGACCCAGTACTTC. This translates into CAWSVGETQYF.

The chain uses TRBV28 and TRBJ1-5; D not resolved. The germline V gene has CDR1 MDHEN and CDR2 SYDVKM. Between the trimmed V and J ends, which lost 5 bases and 7 bases, there was a span of 9 bases. The CDR3 totals 12 residues. The CDR3 DNA reads TGTGCCAGCAGTACCTGGGGACAGCCCCAGCATTTT. Translation: CASSTWGQPQHF.

This sequence joins TRBV7-2 and TRBJ2-2; TRBD2 is a possible D gene (5 bases). The CDR3 contains 13 residues. Trimming cost V 5 bases and J 6 bases, with 10 bases left between them. Looked up from germline, CDR1 is SGHTA and CDR2 is FQGNSA. The CDR3, as DNA: TGTGCCAGCAGCCAACGGCGGGCCGGGGAGCTGTTTTTT. Translation: CASSQRRAGELFF.

The rearrangement joins TRBV20-1 to TRBJ2-5, with a tentative D call TRBD1 (6 bases). The CDR3 is 14 amino acids. Germline-derived CDR1 and CDR2 are DFQATT and SNEGSKA (reference sequence). The V end was cut by 3 bases, the J end by 5 bases, with 16 bases between. CDR3 nucleotide sequence: TGCAGTGCTAGTCGAACAGGGAGAGGGGAGACCCAGTACTTC. It specifies CSASRTGRGETQYF.

V usage is TRBV29-1 and J usage is TRBJ1-2; 7 bases map to TRBD1. Trimming took 3 bases from V and 0 from J; bases not matched to a gene: 10. This CDR3 comprises 16 residues. Germline V lookup: CDR1 SQVTM, CDR2 ANQGSEA. CDR3 protein: CSVEKTQGEANYGYTF. For the CDR3, the DNA is TGCAGCGTTGAGAAGACCCAGGGGGAAGCTAACTATGGCTACACCTTC.

The gene calls are TRBV5-6 and TRBJ2-1; D gene uncertain. The V gene's germline CDR1 is SGHDT and CDR2 YYEEEE. Trimming stripped 7 bases from V and 3 bases from J, with 14 bases between. The length of the CDR3 is 14 residues. The CDR3: CASATSRLYNEQFF. The CDR3 region has the DNA TGTGCCAGCGCCACCAGTCGGCTCTACAATGAGCAGTTCTTC.

V gene TRBV11-1 combines with J gene TRBJ2-7; TRBD1 is a possible D gene (6 bases). Germline assignment: CDR1 SGHAT and CDR2 FQDESV (reference sequence). The ends were cut back, 5 bases at V and 4 bases at J, with 15 bases in the middle. The CDR3 runs 14 residues. CDR3 sequence reads: CASSRRTVPYEQYF. The CDR3 DNA is TGTGCCAGCAGCCGAAGGACAGTTCCATACGAGCAGTACTTC. Filled out from reference TRBV11-1 and TRBJ2-7, the complete variable domain reads EAEVAQSPRYKITEKSQAVAFWCDPISGHATLYWYRQILGQGPELLVQFQDESVVDDSQLPKDRFSAERLKGVDSTLKIQPAELGDSAMYLCASSRRTVPYEQYFGPGTRLTVT.

V gene TRBV4-3 combines with J gene TRBJ2-5; TRBD1 matches at 7 bases. There are 14 residues in the CDR3. CDR1 LGHNA and CDR2 YSLEER come from the germline V gene. The trim removed 5 bases at V and 4 bases at J, leaving 7 bases unmatched. As DNA, the CDR3 is TGCGCCAGCAGCAGATACAGGGGTCGAGAGACCCAGTACTTC. Translating gives CASSRYRGRETQYF.

The chain has TRBV10-3 and TRBJ1-2; the D gene is possibly TRBD1 (6 bases). Germline loops: CDR1 ENHRY, CDR2 SYGVKD. Trimming took 3 bases from V and 5 from J, leaving 13 bases between them. The CDR3 has 14 amino acids. CDR3 in amino acids: CAISDPDSGYGYTF. The CDR3 bases are TGTGCCATCAGTGATCCGGACAGCGGATATGGCTACACCTTC.

This chain connects TRBV20-1 to TRBJ2-1; D is ambiguous. The CDR3 totals 13 residues. V shed 1 base and J shed 4 bases, with 8 bases lying between them. Germline V lookup: CDR1 DFQATT, CDR2 SNEGSKA (reference sequence). The CDR3 nucleotides are TGCAGTGCTAGAGGGGCAGTTTACAATGAGCAGTTCTTC. Protein: CSARGAVYNEQFF.

V gene TRBV3-1 combines with J gene TRBJ2-2; D not resolved. The V gene's germline CDR1 is LGHDT and CDR2 YNNKEL (reference sequence). The ends were cut back, 0 bases at V and 6 bases at J, with 11 bases in the middle. The CDR3 extends over 15 amino acids. CDR3 nucleotide sequence: TGTGCCAGCAGCCAAGAACCGGGTGTCGCCGGGGAGCTGTTTTTT. As protein: CASSQEPGVAGELFF.

The chain carries TRBV14 and TRBJ2-5; 8 nucleotides line up with TRBD2. CDR1 and CDR2 (germline): SGHDN, FVKESK. The CDR3 extends over 14 amino acids. Trimming at V came to 4 bases and at J to 5 bases, leaving 6 bases not matched to a gene. The CDR3 loop reads CASSRQRERETQYF. CDR3 DNA sequence: TGTGCCAGCAGCCGCCAGCGGGAGCGGGAGACCCAGTACTTC.